This passage covers 27 T cell receptor beta chains from one sample sequenced in a study of human T cells and chemical hapten exposure. The sample's time point: pre-sensitization, week 0. The treatment: therapeutic diphenylcyclopropenone sensitization with weekly scalp DPC. TCRdb reprocessed the RACE reads with MiXCR, giving one entry per CDR3 protein. Here the sample spans fewer than 350,000 distinct CDR3 sequences, about 7.7% being singletons. Sequences were derived from whole blood, sampled in connection with sensitization to the hapten diphenylcyclopropenone (DPC). Every receptor here comes from a man between 18 and 35 years old with alopecia areata. Some clones in this sample may be carry-over from other donors' samples.

The V call is TRBV3-1, the J call TRBJ2-3; TRBD2 agrees at 16 bases. This CDR3 comprises 18 residues. Germline CDR1 LGHDT, CDR2 YNNKEL (reference sequence). V was pared by 1 base and J by 5 bases, with 6 bases of the junction left unmatched. The CDR3 nucleotides read TGTGCCAGCAGCCAAGCCGGGACTAGCGGGGGGGCAGGAGATACGCAGTATTTT. It translates to CASSQAGTSGGAGDTQYF.

In DNA form, the CDR3 reads TGTGCCAGCAGCTTATCCGAAACAACGGGACCCCAGCATTTT. This codes for CASSLSETTGPQHF. This chain joins TRBV7-8 and TRBJ1-5; D is undetermined. The CDR3 is made up of 14 amino acids. Germline CDR1 SGHVS, CDR2 FQNEAQ. The V end lost 2 bases, the J end lost 10 bases, and 15 bases lay between the germline ends. Filled out from reference TRBV7-8 and TRBJ1-5, the complete variable domain reads GAGVSQSPRYKVAKRGQDVALRCDPISGHVSLFWYQQALGQGPEFLTYFQNEAQLDKSGLPSDRFFAERPEGSVSTLKIQRTQQEDSAVYLCASSLSETTGPQHFGDGTRLSIL.

The chain has TRBV20-1 and TRBJ2-5; D possibly matches TRBD1 or TRBD2 (6 bases each). CDR1 is DFQATT and CDR2 is SNEGSKA in the germline V gene (reference sequence). Between the trimmed V and J ends, which lost 1 base and 5 bases, there was a span of 14 bases. The CDR3 length is 14 residues. CDR3 nucleotide sequence: TGCAGTGCTAGAGCGGGGGCTGGGTTCGAGACCCAGTACTTC. Amino acids: CSARAGAGFETQYF.

This clonotype was counted a few times. The CDR3: CASSRFNNRAKNIQYF. Written as DNA, the CDR3 is TGTGCCAGCAGCCGTTTCAACAACCGAGCCAAAAACATTCAGTACTTC. V usage is TRBV6-2 or TRBV6-3 and J usage is TRBJ2-4; D is uncertain. V was cut by 6 bases and J by 0 bases, with 15 bases left in between. The CDR3 is 16 residues long. The germline V gene has CDR1 MNHEY and CDR2 SVGEGT.

This clonotype showed up just a few times. The chain joins TRBV5-1 to TRBJ2-5; tentatively, D is TRBD2 (6 bases). The germline V gene has CDR1 SGHRS and CDR2 YFSETQ. This CDR3 is built from 15 residues. The V and J ends lost 4 bases and 2 bases respectively, with 15 bases between them. CDR3 in DNA: TGCGCCAGCAGCCCATTACCCGGAGGGCAAGAGACCCAGTACTTC. This gives the protein CASSPLPGGQETQYF.

This clonotype has only a few counts. The V gene is TRBV5-1, the J gene TRBJ2-5, with D possibly TRBD1 on 5 matching bases. CDR1 SGHRS and CDR2 YFSETQ come from the germline V gene. This CDR3 contains 15 residues. Trimming shortened V by 2 bases and J by 2 bases, and 13 bases separated the two germline ends. As DNA, the CDR3 is TGCGCCAGCAGCTTCGACAGAGCTCTACAAGAGACCCAGTACTTC. This codes for CASSFDRALQETQYF.

The chain combines TRBV29-1 with TRBJ2-1; D gene ambiguous. The germline V gene has CDR1 SQVTM and CDR2 ANQGSEA. The CDR3 totals 12 residues. V was pared by 4 bases and J by 7 bases, with 11 bases between. As DNA, the CDR3 is TGCAGCGTTGGAAACAGTGGGAATGAGCAGTTCTTC. It translates to CSVGNSGNEQFF.

This clonotype was seen a handful of times. The gene calls are TRBV5-5 and TRBJ2-5; 7 bases are a match to TRBD1. The germline V gene has CDR1 SGHKS and CDR2 YYEKEE (reference sequence). After removal of 8 bases from V and 5 bases from J, the junction contained 12 bases not matched to a gene. The CDR3 length is 14 residues. CDR3 in DNA: TGTGCCAGGCTATCCGGGACAGATTGCGAGACCCAGTACTTC. Residues: CARLSGTDCETQYF.

The sample holds a few counts of this clonotype. J is TRBJ2-2 and V is TRBV16, with TRBD2 as a possible D gene (7 bases). This CDR3 spans 16 amino acids. The germline gives CDR1 KGHSY, CDR2 FQNENV. Trimming removed 4 bases from V and 6 bases from J, with 18 bases in between. CDR3 region: CASSPGRGTIAGELFF. The CDR3, as DNA: TGTGCCAGCAGCCCAGGGAGGGGGACGATCGCCGGGGAGCTGTTTTTT.

This chain links TRBV3-1 with TRBJ2-1, with TRBD2 identical over 7 bases. Per the germline V gene, CDR1 is LGHDT and CDR2 is YNNKEL (reference sequence). V shed 4 bases, J shed 4 bases, and the junction held 7 bases outside the gene matches. This CDR3 has 15 residues. CDR3 bases: TGTGCCAGCAGCCCTGTCCGGGGGGTATACAATGAGCAGTTCTTC. Its protein is CASSPVRGVYNEQFF.

This clonotype was counted many times. The V and J genes are TRBV21-1 and TRBJ1-5; the listed D gene, TRBD1, was not tested against the DNA. TRBV21-1 is a pseudogene segment. The CDR3 sequence is 14 residues long. CDR3 sequence (DNA): TGTGCCAGCATCTTGGGGGGGCCGGGTCAGCCCCAGCATTTT. It encodes CASILGGPGQPQHF.

This clonotype was counted between two and nine times. The gene calls are TRBV7-2 and TRBJ1-4; 7 bases match TRBD1. The J segment lost 0 bases and the V segment lost 5 bases, leaving 9 bases of the junction unmatched. Germline loops: CDR1 SGHTA, CDR2 FQGNSA. CDR3 length: 17 residues. The CDR3 bases are TGTGCCAGCAGCGACGGGGACAGATTTGCAACTAATGAAAAACTGTTTTTT. Translating it yields CASSDGDRFATNEKLFF.

Only a few counts were recorded for this clonotype. V and J are TRBV5-1 and TRBJ2-3; 9 nucleotides align to TRBD2. The germline gives CDR1 SGHRS, CDR2 YFSETQ. V lost 4 bases, J lost 5 bases, and 5 bases stayed unmatched. The CDR3 runs 14 residues. CDR3 protein: CASSPGLAEDTQYF. CDR3 DNA: TGCGCCAGCAGCCCGGGACTAGCAGAAGATACGCAGTATTTT.

The CDR3 nucleotides are TGTGCCAGCAGCTTAGAACCGGGAAACCAAGAGACCCAGTACTTC. Amino acids: CASSLEPGNQETQYF. The rearrangement links TRBV5-4 to TRBJ2-5; possibly TRBD2 for D (5 bases). Trimming left V 2 bases short and J 0 bases short, with 11 bases between. The CDR3 contains 15 residues. The germline V gene encodes CDR1 SGHNT and CDR2 YYREEE (reference sequence).

This clonotype has a handful of counts. This chain uses TRBV5-1 with TRBJ2-3, with 7 bases matching TRBD1. Germline trimming cut 1 base from V and 0 bases from J; bases unmatched to any gene: 11. The CDR3 is 18 amino acids. The germline gives CDR1 SGHRS, CDR2 YFSETQ. The CDR3 bases are TGCGCCAGCAGCTTGCCCCCCGGACAGGAAGTTAGCACAGATACGCAGTATTTT. Amino acid sequence: CASSLPPGQEVSTDTQYF.

J is TRBJ2-1 and V is TRBV6-5; D is uncertain. Germline V gene lookup returns CDR1 MNHEY and CDR2 SVGAGI. CDR3 length: 15 amino acids. V lost 0 bases and J 0 bases, leaving 6 bases between the germline ends. The CDR3 coding sequence is TGTGCCAGCAGTTACTCCTATAGCTCCTACAATGAGCAGTTCTTC. This codes for CASSYSYSSYNEQFF.

This clonotype showed up just a few times. The chain employs TRBV4-1 and TRBJ2-1; D is possibly TRBD1 (5 bases). This CDR3 comprises 14 residues. Germline V CDR1 and CDR2: MGHRA, YSYEKL. V gave up 3 bases and J gave up 4 bases, with 10 bases separating them. The CDR3 DNA is TGCGCCAGCAGCCATCTTCAGGGTTACAATGAGCAGTTCTTC. Its translation is CASSHLQGYNEQFF.

The genes are TRBV12-3 or TRBV12-4 and TRBJ1-1, with no clear D. The CDR3 length is 12 residues. V lost 0 bases to trimming and J lost 8 bases, with 7 bases between them. The CDR3 sequence: CASSLALEEAFF. DNA for the CDR3: TGTGCCAGCAGTTTAGCGCTTGAGGAAGCTTTCTTT.

This clonotype was detected only a few times. The DNA for the CDR3 is TGTGCCAGCAGCTTAGGGGCCGGGGATACGCAGTATTTT. Amino acids: CASSLGAGDTQYF. This chain links TRBV11-2 with TRBJ2-3; no clear D. The CDR3 covers 13 residues. The germline V and J ends were trimmed by 1 base and 6 bases, with 8 bases remaining between them. Germline values: CDR1 SGHAT, CDR2 FQNNGV. The whole variable domain, filled in from reference TRBV11-2 and TRBJ2-3, reads EAGVAQSPRYKIIEKRQSVAFWCNPISGHATLYWYQQILGQGPKLLIQFQNNGVVDDSQLPKDRFSAERLKGVDSTLKIQPAKLEDSAVYLCASSLGAGDTQYFGPGTRLTVL.

This chain joins TRBV12-3 or TRBV12-4 and TRBJ1-1, with D possibly TRBD1 on 5 matching bases. CDR3 length: 13 amino acids. Trimming took 5 bases from V and 4 from J, leaving 11 bases between them. CDR3 coding DNA: TGTGCCAGCAGTACCAGGGTTTTCACTGAAGCTTTCTTT. Amino acid sequence: CASSTRVFTEAFF.

This clonotype came up a few times. This chain joins TRBV3-1 and TRBJ2-3, with TRBD2 matching 9 bases. The CDR3 is 16 residues long. Per the germline V gene, CDR1 is LGHDT and CDR2 is YNNKEL (reference sequence). V was pared by 0 bases and J by 6 bases, with 7 bases of the junction left unmatched. The CDR3 region is CASSQDSSGALDTQYF. The CDR3, as DNA: TGTGCCAGCAGCCAAGATTCTAGCGGGGCATTGGATACGCAGTATTTT.

This chain uses TRBV5-1 with TRBJ2-3; maybe TRBD2 (6 bases). This CDR3 comprises 15 residues. The germline V gene encodes CDR1 SGHRS and CDR2 YFSETQ. Trimming removed 4 bases from V and 5 bases from J, with 17 bases in between. The CDR3, as DNA: TGCGCCAGCAGCCGGGACTCGCCTGGAGTAGATACGCAGTATTTT. It encodes CASSRDSPGVDTQYF.

This clonotype was observed many times. The chain has TRBV7-9 and TRBJ1-2, with 8 positions matching TRBD1. V lost 4 bases and J lost 0; bases outside the gene matches: 4. The CDR3 runs 15 residues. Germline CDR1 and CDR2: SEHNR and FQNEAQ (reference sequence). CDR3 sequence: CASSSDRGANYGYTF. The CDR3 DNA reads as TGTGCCAGCAGCTCAGACAGGGGAGCTAACTATGGCTACACCTTC. Filled out from reference TRBV7-9 and TRBJ1-2, the complete variable domain reads DTGVSQNPRHKITKRGQNVTFRCDPISEHNRLYWYRQTLGQGPEFLTYFQNEAQLEKSRLLSDRFSAERPKGSFSTLEIQRTEQGDSAMYLCASSSDRGANYGYTFGSGTRLTVV.

The chain is built from TRBV7-2 and TRBJ1-6; tentatively, D is TRBD1 (6 bases). The CDR3 covers 14 residues. In germline, CDR1 is SGHTA, CDR2 FQGNSA. Trimming shortened V by 2 bases and J by 10 bases, and 12 bases separated the two germline ends. In DNA, the CDR3 is TGTGCCAGCAGCTTATCAGGGGTAGGATCACCCCTCCACTTT. This translates into CASSLSGVGSPLHF.

This clonotype was counted at least ten times. The chain joins TRBV20-1 to TRBJ1-6; TRBD1 aligns across 7 bases. This CDR3 is 14 amino acids long. The germline V gene has CDR1 DFQATT and CDR2 SNEGSKA (reference sequence). V shed 3 bases, J shed 7 bases, and the junction held 6 bases outside the gene matches. The CDR3 sequence: CSASKQGQNSPLHF. The DNA of the CDR3 is TGCAGTGCTAGTAAACAGGGGCAGAATTCACCCCTCCACTTT.

This clonotype was picked up a small number of times. V is TRBV7-8 and J is TRBJ2-1, with TRBD1 matching 12 bases. This CDR3 is built from 17 residues. CDR1 is SGHVS and CDR2 is FQNEAQ in the germline V gene. Unmatched junction bases numbered 11, after V lost 7 bases and J lost 4 bases. The CDR3 here is CASIPGQGAFLYNEQFF. As DNA, the CDR3 is TGTGCCAGCATCCCGGGACAGGGGGCGTTTTTGTACAATGAGCAGTTCTTC.

This chain uses TRBV5-4 with TRBJ2-3, with 7 bases aligning to TRBD2. Per the germline V gene, CDR1 is SGHNT and CDR2 is YYREEE (reference sequence). The CDR3 is 16 amino acids. Trimming removed 4 bases from V and 7 bases from J; junction bases left unmatched: 15. The chain's CDR3 is CASSIGTTARVNTQYF. The DNA for the CDR3 is TGTGCCAGCAGCATCGGGACTACCGCCCGAGTGAATACGCAGTATTTT.